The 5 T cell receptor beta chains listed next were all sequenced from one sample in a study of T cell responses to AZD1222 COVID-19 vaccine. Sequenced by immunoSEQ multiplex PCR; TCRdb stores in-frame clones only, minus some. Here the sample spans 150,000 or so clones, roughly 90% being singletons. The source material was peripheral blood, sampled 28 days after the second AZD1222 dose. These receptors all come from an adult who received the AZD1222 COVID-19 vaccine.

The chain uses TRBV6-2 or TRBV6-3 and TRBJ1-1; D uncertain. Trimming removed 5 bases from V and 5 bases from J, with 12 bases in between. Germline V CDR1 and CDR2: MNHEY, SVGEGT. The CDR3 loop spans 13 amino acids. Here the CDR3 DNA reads TGTGCCAGCAGTCAACGGGGTGGAACTGAAGCTTTCTTT. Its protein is CASSQRGGTEAFF.

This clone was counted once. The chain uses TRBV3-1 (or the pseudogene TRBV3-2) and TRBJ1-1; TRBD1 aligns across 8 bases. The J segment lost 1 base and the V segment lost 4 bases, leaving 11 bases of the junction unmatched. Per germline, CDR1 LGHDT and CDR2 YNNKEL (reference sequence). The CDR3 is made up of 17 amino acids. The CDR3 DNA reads TGTGCCAGCAGCCGCGCCGACAGGGGCGTTAAGAACACTGAAGCTTTCTTT. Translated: CASSRADRGVKNTEAFF.

The CDR3 DNA reads as TGTGCCAGCAGCTTTCAATGGGAGCTGTTTTTT. Translated, it gives CASSFQWELFF. The chain couples TRBV7-2 to TRBJ2-2; D is ambiguous. Germline CDR1 is SGHTA and CDR2 is FQGNSA. CDR3 length equals 11 residues. Between the trimmed V and J ends, which lost 3 bases and 9 bases, there was a span of 5 bases.

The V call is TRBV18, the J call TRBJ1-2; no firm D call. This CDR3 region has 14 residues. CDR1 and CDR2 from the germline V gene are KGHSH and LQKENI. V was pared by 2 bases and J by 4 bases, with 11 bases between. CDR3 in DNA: TGTGCCAGCTCACCATCTGGGGAGCTCTATGGCTACACCTTC. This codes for CASSPSGELYGYTF.

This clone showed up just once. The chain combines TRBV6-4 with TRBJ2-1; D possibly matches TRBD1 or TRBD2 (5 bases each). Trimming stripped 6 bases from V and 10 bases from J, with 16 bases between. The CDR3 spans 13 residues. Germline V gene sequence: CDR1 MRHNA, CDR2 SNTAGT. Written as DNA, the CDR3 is TGTGCCAGCAGCCCCGAGGGGAGAGGAGAGCAGTTCTTC. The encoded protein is CASSPEGRGEQFF.